This is a list of T cell receptor beta chains from one sample in a study of shared clonotypes between healthy human individuals. Profiling relied on immunoSEQ multiplex PCR, and the TCRdb table lists in-frame clones only, not all of them. The repertoire holds a few million clones, with roughly 90% as singletons. The sample taken for sequencing was naive CD4+ T cells from PBMCs. These receptors were taken from a man between 18 and 35 years old in good health. Some clones in this sample may be carry-over from other donors' samples. CDR3s include the opening cysteine and the closing phenylalanine or tryptophan. The D gene is left open where the match is weak. The size field is filled for only some rows; it gives once, few, many or a size class.

clone_size	d_call	v_call	j_call	cdr3_aa	cdr3_nt
-	-	TRBV30	TRBJ2-3	CAWRHPGDTQYF	TGTGCCTGGAGACACCCGGGAGATACGCAGTATTTT
-	-	TRBV2	TRBJ1-6	CASSERARAMKSPLHF	TGTGCCAGCAGTGAAAGGGCCAGGGCCATGAAATCACCCCTCCACTTT
few	TRBD1	TRBV4-1	TRBJ1-1	CASSPSSDRAGTEAFF	TGCGCCAGCAGCCCCTCTTCGGACAGGGCGGGCACTGAAGCTTTCTTT
few	-	TRBV21-1	TRBJ2-6	CASSSQDRGPSSGANVLTF	TGTGCCAGCAGCTCACAGGACAGGGGTCCGAGCTCTGGGGCCAACGTCCTGACTTTC
-	TRBD2	TRBV25-1	TRBJ2-4	CASSEWSSGKDIQYF	TGTGCCAGCAGTGAATGGAGTAGCGGGAAGGACATTCAGTACTTC
-	TRBD1	TRBV6-1	TRBJ1-4	CASSKTGGDEKLFF	TGTGCCAGCAGCAAAACAGGGGGCGATGAAAAACTGTTTTTT
few	-	TRBV5-6	TRBJ1-3	CASSWTASGNTIYF	TGTGCCAGCAGCTGGACAGCCTCTGGAAACACCATATATTTT
-	-	TRBV5-1	TRBJ1-5	CASSLDRDQPQHF	TGCGCCAGCAGCTTGGACAGAGATCAGCCCCAGCATTTT
-	-	TRBV7-9	TRBJ2-7	CASSLRQDLSYEQYF	TGTGCCAGCAGCTTGAGACAGGACCTTTCCTACGAGCAGTACTTC
-	TRBD2	TRBV9	TRBJ2-5	CASRPGLAEETQYF	TGTGCCAGCAGGCCGGGACTAGCGGAAGAGACCCAGTACTTC
once	-	TRBV27	TRBJ2-2	CASGGSRGTGELFF	TGTGCCAGCGGAGGCTCGCGAGGCACCGGGGAGCTGTTTTTT
-	-	TRBV4-1	TRBJ2-7	CASSQRRGAPYEQYF	TGCGCCAGCAGCCAAAGACGGGGGGCCCCCTACGAGCAGTACTTC
-	TRBD1	TRBV18	TRBJ1-1	CASSPPGQGNTEAFF	TGTGCCAGCTCACCCCCGGGACAGGGGAACACTGAAGCTTTCTTT
once	TRBD2	TRBV5-1	TRBJ2-7	CASRAGASGSYEQYF	TGCGCCAGCAGAGCCGGGGCTAGCGGGAGCTACGAGCAGTACTTC
-	-	TRBV7-8	TRBJ2-2	CASSQDRHNTGELFF	TGTGCCAGCAGCCAAGACAGACATAACACCGGGGAGCTGTTTTTT
-	TRBD2	TRBV6-5	TRBJ2-4	CASRGGVTSKNIQYF	TGTGCCAGCAGGGGGGGGGTGACGTCCAAAAACATTCAGTACTTC
once	-	TRBV2	TRBJ2-5	CASSVGVLGDKYF	TGTGCCAGCAGTGTGGGGGTACTGGGGGACAAGTACTTC
-	TRBD1	TRBV7-2	TRBJ2-7	CASSRGQAPGEQYF	TGTGCCAGCAGCCGCGGACAGGCCCCGGGAGAGCAGTACTTC
-	-	TRBV29-1	TRBJ2-7	CSARKPSSYEQYF	TGCAGCGCCAGAAAACCCAGCTCCTACGAGCAGTACTTC
-	-	TRBV4-2	TRBJ2-5	CASSEEDYQETQYF	TGTGCCAGCAGCGAGGAGGACTACCAAGAGACCCAGTACTTC
-	-	TRBV14	TRBJ2-2	CASSPGQSTGELFF	TGTGCCAGCAGCCCAGGACAGTCCACCGGGGAGCTGTTTTTT
-	TRBD1	TRBV5-1	TRBJ1-2	CASSLGQGDYTFGYTF	TGCGCCAGCAGCTTGGGCCAGGGGGATTATACTTTTGGCTACACCTTC